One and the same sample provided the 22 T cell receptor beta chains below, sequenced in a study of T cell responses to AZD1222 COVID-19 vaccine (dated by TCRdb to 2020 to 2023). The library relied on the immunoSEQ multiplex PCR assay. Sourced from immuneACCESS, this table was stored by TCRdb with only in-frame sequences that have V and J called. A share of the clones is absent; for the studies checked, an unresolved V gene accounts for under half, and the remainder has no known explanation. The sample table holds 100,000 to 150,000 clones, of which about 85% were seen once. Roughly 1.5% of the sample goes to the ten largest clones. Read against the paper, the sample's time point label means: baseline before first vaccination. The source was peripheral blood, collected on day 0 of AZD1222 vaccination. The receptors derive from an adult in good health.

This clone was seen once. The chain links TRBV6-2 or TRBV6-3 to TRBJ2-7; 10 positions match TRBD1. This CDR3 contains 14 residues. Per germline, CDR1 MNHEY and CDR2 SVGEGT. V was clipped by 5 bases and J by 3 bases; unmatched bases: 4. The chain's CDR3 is CASSGQGVFYEQYF. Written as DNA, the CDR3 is TGTGCCAGCAGTGGACAGGGGGTATTCTACGAGCAGTACTTC.

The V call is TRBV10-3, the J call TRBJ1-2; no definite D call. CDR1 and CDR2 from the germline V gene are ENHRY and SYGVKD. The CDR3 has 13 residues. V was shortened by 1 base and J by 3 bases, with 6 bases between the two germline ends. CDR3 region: CAISEYGDYGYTF. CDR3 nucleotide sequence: TGTGCCATCAGTGAGTACGGGGACTATGGCTACACCTTC.

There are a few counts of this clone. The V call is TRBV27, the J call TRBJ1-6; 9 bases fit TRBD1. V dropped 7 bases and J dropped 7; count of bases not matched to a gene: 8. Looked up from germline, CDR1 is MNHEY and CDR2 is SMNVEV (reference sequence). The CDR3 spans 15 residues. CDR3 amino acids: CASTPTGGANSPLHF. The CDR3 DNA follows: TGTGCCAGCACCCCGACAGGGGGGGCGAATTCACCCCTCCACTTT.

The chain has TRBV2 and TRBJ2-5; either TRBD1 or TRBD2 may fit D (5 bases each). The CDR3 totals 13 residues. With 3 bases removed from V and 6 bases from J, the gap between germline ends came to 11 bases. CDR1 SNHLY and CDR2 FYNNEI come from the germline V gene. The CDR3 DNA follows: TGTGCCAGCAGTGAGAGGGGATATAAGACCCAGTACTTC. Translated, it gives CASSERGYKTQYF.

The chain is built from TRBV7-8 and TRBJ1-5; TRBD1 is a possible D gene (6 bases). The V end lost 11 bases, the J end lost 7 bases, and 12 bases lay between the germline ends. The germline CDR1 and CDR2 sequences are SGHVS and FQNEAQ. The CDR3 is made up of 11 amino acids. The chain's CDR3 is CAAGAGQPQHF. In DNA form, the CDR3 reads TGTGCCGCAGGGGCCGGCCAGCCCCAGCATTTT.

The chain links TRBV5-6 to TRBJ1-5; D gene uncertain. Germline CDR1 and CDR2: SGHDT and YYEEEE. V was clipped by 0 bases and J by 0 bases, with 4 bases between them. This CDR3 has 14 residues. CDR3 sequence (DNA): TGTGCCAGCAGCTTGGACGGTAGCAATCAGCCCCAGCATTTT. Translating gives CASSLDGSNQPQHF.

This CDR3 reads CASSLENAPYEQYF. Here the CDR3 DNA reads TGTGCCAGCAGCTTAGAAAACGCTCCCTACGAGCAGTACTTC. The chain is built from TRBV7-9 and TRBJ2-7; D gene ambiguous. Germline CDR1 SEHNR, CDR2 FQNEAQ (reference sequence). The length of the CDR3 is 14 residues. Trimming cost V 1 base and J 2 bases, with 9 bases left between them.

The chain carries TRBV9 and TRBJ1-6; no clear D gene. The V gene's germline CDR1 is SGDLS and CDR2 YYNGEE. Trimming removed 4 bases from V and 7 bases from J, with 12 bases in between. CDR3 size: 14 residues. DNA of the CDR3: TGTGCCAGCAGCAGACTCCCCGAAAATTCACCCCTCCACTTT. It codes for CASSRLPENSPLHF.

The CDR3 protein is CASRGQGEGNEQFF. The CDR3 region has the DNA TGTGCCAGTAGAGGACAGGGTGAGGGCAATGAGCAGTTCTTC. The chain recombines TRBV19 with TRBJ2-1; 8 bases align to TRBD1. V dropped 6 bases and J dropped 6; count of bases not matched to a gene: 7. Germline V gene lookup returns CDR1 LNHDA and CDR2 SQIVND (reference sequence). This CDR3 is 14 amino acids long.

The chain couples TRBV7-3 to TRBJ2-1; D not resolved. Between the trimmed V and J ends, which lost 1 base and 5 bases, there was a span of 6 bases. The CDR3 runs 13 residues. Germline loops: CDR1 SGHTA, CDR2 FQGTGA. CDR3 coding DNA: TGTGCCAGCAGCTTAAACCCTGACAATGAGCAGTTCTTC. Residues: CASSLNPDNEQFF.

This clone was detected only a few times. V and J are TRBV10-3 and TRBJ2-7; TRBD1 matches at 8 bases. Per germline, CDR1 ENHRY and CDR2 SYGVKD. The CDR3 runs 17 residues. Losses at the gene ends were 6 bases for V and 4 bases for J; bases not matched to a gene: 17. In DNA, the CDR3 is TGTGCCATCAGCCCGAGAGGACAGGGAGGTCCCCAGTACGAGCAGTACTTC. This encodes CAISPRGQGGPQYEQYF.

CDR3 sequence reads: CASSLRDRGPGNTIYF. The CDR3 DNA reads TGTGCCAGCAGTCTCCGGGACAGGGGGCCTGGAAACACCATATATTTT. This rearrangement joins TRBV2 to TRBJ1-3; 12 nucleotides align to TRBD1. Trimming at V came to 5 bases and at J to 2 bases, leaving 4 bases not matched to a gene. Germline loops: CDR1 SNHLY, CDR2 FYNNEI. The CDR3 is made up of 16 amino acids.

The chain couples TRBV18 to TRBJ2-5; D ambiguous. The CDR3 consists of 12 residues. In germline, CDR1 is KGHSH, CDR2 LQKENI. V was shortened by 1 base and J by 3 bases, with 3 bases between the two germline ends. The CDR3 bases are TGTGCCAGCTCACCACAGGAAGAGACCCAGTACTTC. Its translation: CASSPQEETQYF.

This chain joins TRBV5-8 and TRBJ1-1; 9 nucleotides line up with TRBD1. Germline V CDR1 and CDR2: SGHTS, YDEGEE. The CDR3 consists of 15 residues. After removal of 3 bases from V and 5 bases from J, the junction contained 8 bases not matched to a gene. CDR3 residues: CASSSNRGQWTEAFF. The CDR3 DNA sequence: TGTGCCAGCAGCTCCAACAGGGGGCAGTGGACTGAAGCTTTCTTT.

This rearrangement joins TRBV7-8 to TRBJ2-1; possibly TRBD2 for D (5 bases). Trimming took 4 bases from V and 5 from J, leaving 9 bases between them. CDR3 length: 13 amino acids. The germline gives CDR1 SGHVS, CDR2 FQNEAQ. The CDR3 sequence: CASSSRTDNEQFF. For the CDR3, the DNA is TGTGCCAGCAGCTCACGGACTGACAATGAGCAGTTCTTC.

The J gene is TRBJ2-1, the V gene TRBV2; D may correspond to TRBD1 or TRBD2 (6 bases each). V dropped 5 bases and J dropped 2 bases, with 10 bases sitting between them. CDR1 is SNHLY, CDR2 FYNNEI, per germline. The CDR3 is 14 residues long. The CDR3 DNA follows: TGTGCCAGCAGTTTAGGGGGGACCTACAATGAGCAGTTCTTC. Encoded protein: CASSLGGTYNEQFF. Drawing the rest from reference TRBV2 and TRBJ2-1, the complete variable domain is EPEVTQTPSHQVTQMGQEVILRCVPISNHLYFYWYRQILGQKVEFLVSFYNNEISEKSEIFDDQFSVERPDGSNFTLKIRSTKLEDSAMYFCASSLGGTYNEQFFGPGTRLTVL.

In DNA form, the CDR3 reads TGTGCCATCAGTGAGGGTCTGGGTGAAGCTTTCTTT. It translates to CAISEGLGEAFF. The genes are TRBV10-3 and TRBJ1-1; D call uncertain. CDR3 length: 12 amino acids. V lost 2 bases, J lost 7 bases, and 8 bases lay in between. CDR1 and CDR2 (germline): ENHRY, SYGVKD.

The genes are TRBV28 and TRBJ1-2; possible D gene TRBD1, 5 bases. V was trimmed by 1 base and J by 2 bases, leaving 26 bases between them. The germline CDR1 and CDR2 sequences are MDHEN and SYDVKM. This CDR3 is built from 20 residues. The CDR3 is CASSLLSITGPEAPNYGYTF. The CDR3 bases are TGTGCCAGCAGTTTATTGTCCATTACAGGACCCGAAGCCCCAAACTATGGCTACACCTTC.

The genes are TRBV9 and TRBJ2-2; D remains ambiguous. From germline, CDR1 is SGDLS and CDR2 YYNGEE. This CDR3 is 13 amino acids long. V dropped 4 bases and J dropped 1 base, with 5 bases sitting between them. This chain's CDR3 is CASSRENTGELFF. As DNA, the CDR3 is TGTGCCAGCAGCCGCGAGAACACCGGGGAGCTGTTTTTT.

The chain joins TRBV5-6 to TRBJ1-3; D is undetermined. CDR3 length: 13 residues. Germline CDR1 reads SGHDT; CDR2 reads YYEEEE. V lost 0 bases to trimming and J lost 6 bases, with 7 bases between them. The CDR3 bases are TGTGCCAGCAGCTTGGGGCATTTAAACACCATATATTTT. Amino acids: CASSLGHLNTIYF.

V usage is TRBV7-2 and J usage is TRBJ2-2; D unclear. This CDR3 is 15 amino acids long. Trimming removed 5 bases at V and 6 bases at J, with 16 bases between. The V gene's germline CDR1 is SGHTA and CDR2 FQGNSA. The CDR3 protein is CASSPYGVNAGELFF. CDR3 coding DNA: TGTGCCAGCAGCCCTTATGGGGTTAACGCCGGGGAGCTGTTTTTT.

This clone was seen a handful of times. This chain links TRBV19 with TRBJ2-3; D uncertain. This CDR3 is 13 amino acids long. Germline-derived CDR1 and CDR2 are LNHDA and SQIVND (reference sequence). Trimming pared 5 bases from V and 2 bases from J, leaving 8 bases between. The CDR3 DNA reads TGTGCCAGTAGTTGGGCTCACACAGATACGCAGTATTTT. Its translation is CASSWAHTDTQYF.